This is a list of T cell receptor beta chains from one sample in a study of cytomegalovirus exposure and HLA in healthy donors. Sequenced by immunoSEQ multiplex PCR; TCRdb stores in-frame clones only, minus some. The sample yields 310,000 or so clones, approximately 90% seen once. Material: PBMCs. The receptor source for this set is a woman between 18 and 29 years old in good health and CMV-seronegative. The CDR3 runs from the conserved cysteine through the conserved F or W. D genes are given only for firm matches. Clone sizes are given selectively: once, few, many, or a class where the clone is expanded.

j_call	d_call	v_call	clone_size	cdr3_nt	cdr3_aa
TRBJ1-6	TRBD1	TRBV30	-	TGTGCCTGGAGTTTTACAGGGGGCTCCTATAATTCACCCCTCCACTTT	CAWSFTGGSYNSPLHF
TRBJ1-5	TRBD1	TRBV7-2	-	TGTGCCAGCAGCTACCTGACAGGGGAATCTAATCAGCCCCAGCATTTT	CASSYLTGESNQPQHF
TRBJ1-6	TRBD1	TRBV7-3	-	TGTGCCAGCAGCTCAACAGGGGATTCACCCCTCCACTTT	CASSSTGDSPLHF
TRBJ2-5	TRBD2	TRBV2	-	TGTGCCAGCAAAGGACTAGCGGGGATGGGAGAGACCCAGTACTTC	CASKGLAGMGETQYF
TRBJ2-2	TRBD1	TRBV19	-	TGTGCCAGTAGTATAGGACAGGGGATCACCGGGGAGCTGTTTTTT	CASSIGQGITGELFF
TRBJ2-7	-	TRBV5-1	-	TGCGCCAGCAGCTTGGGCCCACAGGGTGTTAGTCAGTACTTC	CASSLGPQGVSQYF
TRBJ2-2	TRBD1	TRBV18	-	TGTGCCAGCTCGCCCGGGACAGGGGTCGGCGGGGAGCTGTTTTTT	CASSPGTGVGGELFF
TRBJ2-3	TRBD1	TRBV7-3	-	TGTGCCAGCAGCTTAGGGTCAGGACAGGCCAATACGCAGTATTTT	CASSLGSGQANTQYF
TRBJ2-3	TRBD2	TRBV6-5	once	TGTGCCAGCAAGGCGGGGGGGGACGGTACGCAGTATTTT	CASKAGGDGTQYF
TRBJ1-2	-	TRBV6-1	-	TGTGCCAGCAGCAAATACGACTCGTCTAACTATGGCTACACCTTC	CASSKYDSSNYGYTF
TRBJ1-1	-	TRBV6-5	-	TGTGCCAGCAGCCTTCCCCGGGGGAACGAAGCTTTCTTT	CASSLPRGNEAFF
TRBJ2-7	-	TRBV6-5	-	TGTGCCAGCAGTTACTCGCCAGCGGACTCCTACGAGCAGTACTTC	CASSYSPADSYEQYF
TRBJ2-7	-	TRBV2	-	TGTGCCAGCCCCCTTGGCACGGAGCAGTACTTC	CASPLGTEQYF
TRBJ1-6	-	TRBV5-4	few	TGTGCCAGCAGCACCCGGGGAGCTAAATATCAACTGGGTCCCCTCCACTTT	CASSTRGAKYQLGPLHF
TRBJ1-1	-	TRBV7-2	few	TGTGCCAGCAGCCTATACAGGGTTACTGAAGCTTTCTTT	CASSLYRVTEAFF
TRBJ2-5	TRBD2	TRBV4-1	once	TGCGCCAGCAGCCAAGATGGCGGGGGGGCCCAAGAGACCCAGTACTTC	CASSQDGGGAQETQYF
TRBJ2-1	TRBD1	TRBV5-8	-	TGTGCCAGCGGGACAGGGGGTTCCTACAATGAGCAGTTCTTC	CASGTGGSYNEQFF
TRBJ2-5	TRBD1	TRBV28	-	TGTGCCAGCAGTCCCGGACAGGGTCGGCGGGGGACCCAGTACTTC	CASSPGQGRRGTQYF
TRBJ2-3	-	TRBV9	-	TGTGCCAGCAGCGTAGTGGCTAGCTCCACAGATACGCAGTATTTT	CASSVVASSTDTQYF
TRBJ2-6	-	TRBV5-5	-	TGTGCCAGCAGCTTAGACGCCGGGGCTGGGGCCAACGTCCTGACTTTC	CASSLDAGAGANVLTF
TRBJ2-6	-	TRBV13	-	TGTGCCAGCAGCTCCCCTTCCTCTGGGGCCAACGTCCTGACTTTC	CASSSPSSGANVLTF
TRBJ1-3	-	TRBV9	once	TGTGCCAGCAGCGCTTTGACAGGTGGAAACACCATATATTTT	CASSALTGGNTIYF
TRBJ1-2	TRBD1	TRBV6-5	once	TGTGCCAGCAGTCGAAGACAGGGGTATTCCTACACCTTC	CASSRRQGYSYTF
TRBJ2-3	TRBD1	TRBV9	-	TGTGCCAGCAGCGTAGGTCCCGGACAGGGCGAAGGGACAGATACGCAGTATTTT	CASSVGPGQGEGTDTQYF
TRBJ2-5	TRBD1	TRBV5-1	once	TGCGCCAGCAGCTTGGCACAGGGGGCAGGAGAGACCCAGTACTTC	CASSLAQGAGETQYF
TRBJ1-5	-	TRBV13	-	TGTGCCAGCAGCTATACAGTTAATCAGCCCCAGCATTTT	CASSYTVNQPQHF
TRBJ1-2	-	TRBV6-6	-	TGTGCCAGCAGTTACTCGAGACTCGGCGGAGGCTACACCTTC	CASSYSRLGGGYTF
TRBJ2-7	-	TRBV28	-	TGTGCCAGCAGTTCCACAGGGGGGGCCTACGAGCAGTACTTC	CASSSTGGAYEQYF
TRBJ1-6	TRBD1	TRBV5-1	-	TGCGCCAGCAGCGAGAGCCTAGGGGGCAGGAATTCACCCCTCCACTTT	CASSESLGGRNSPLHF